This T cell receptor beta chain was profiled in a study of shared clonotypes between healthy human individuals. The study's findings and limits: Approximately 4.6% of naive CD4 clonotypes were shared across a handful of donors. Only blood samples were collected, and tissue repertoires likely differ.

Concerning this clone: What it binds is not known.

Germline V lookup: CDR1 LNHDA, CDR2 SQIVND (reference sequence). This CDR3 spans 14 amino acids. V was shortened by 4 bases and J by 4 bases, with 10 bases between the two germline ends. Generated by immunoSEQ multiplex PCR, the TCRdb table keeps only in-frame clones and is missing some. The repertoire holds about 1.5 million clones, with 98% as singletons. Sequencing was done on a sample of naive CD4+ T cells sorted from blood. Subset here: CD45RA+ positively selected. This TCR derives from a man aged 25 to 40 in good health. This chain joins TRBV19 and TRBJ2-2; maybe TRBD1 (6 bases). The CDR3 sequence is CASSNGGGTGELFF. In DNA form, the CDR3 reads TGTGCCAGTAGTAATGGGGGCGGCACCGGGGAGCTGTTTTTT. The full variable domain, completed using reference TRBV19 and TRBJ2-2, is DGGITQSPKYLFRKEGQNVTLSCEQNLNHDAMYWYRQDPGQGLRLIYYSQIVNDFQKGDIAEGYSVSREKKESFPLTVTSAQKNPTAFYLCASSNGGGTGELFFGEGSRLTVL.